The 16 T cell receptor beta chains in this list originate from one sample, sequenced in a study of T cell responses to AZD1222 COVID-19 vaccine. The assay was immunoSEQ multiplex PCR, and TCRdb's table has in-frame clones only and misses some. Found here are 120,000 to 150,000 clones, more than 75% of them singletons; the top ten hold less than 5%. This material consisted of peripheral blood, taken on day 0 of MenACWY control vaccination. These receptors all stem from an adult in good health.

V gene TRBV19 combines with J gene TRBJ1-1; D not resolved. Germline V lookup: CDR1 LNHDA, CDR2 SQIVND (reference sequence). V lost 8 bases, J lost 1 base, and 14 bases lay in between. The CDR3 loop spans 14 amino acids. The DNA for the CDR3 is TGTGCCAGTTCATATGAGGGCTGGAACACTGAAGCTTTCTTT. It is translated as CASSYEGWNTEAFF. The complete variable domain, with remaining parts taken from reference TRBV19 and TRBJ1-1, reads DGGITQSPKYLFRKEGQNVTLSCEQNLNHDAMYWYRQDPGQGLRLIYYSQIVNDFQKGDIAEGYSVSREKKESFPLTVTSAQKNPTAFYLCASSYEGWNTEAFFGQGTRLTVV.

The chain uses TRBV4-2 and TRBJ2-2; maybe TRBD1 (6 bases). The CDR3 covers 17 residues. Germline assignment: CDR1 LGHNA and CDR2 YNFKEQ. V lost 0 bases, J lost 3 bases, and 14 bases lay in between. CDR3 protein: CASSQDPPGADTGELFF. Here the CDR3 DNA reads TGTGCCAGCAGCCAAGATCCCCCAGGGGCGGACACCGGGGAGCTGTTTTTT.

This rearrangement joins TRBV5-6 to TRBJ2-3, with 7 bases fitting TRBD1. V trimming: 3 bases; J trimming: 6 bases; junction bases outside the gene matches: 4. The length of the CDR3 is 13 residues. CDR1 and CDR2 (germline): SGHDT, YYEEEE. The CDR3 protein is CASSSDRRDTQYF. CDR3 nucleotides: TGTGCCAGCAGCTCGGACAGGCGGGATACGCAGTATTTT.

This clone occurred once. Here the CDR3 DNA reads TGTGCCACCCGGGGGCAAGAAAATCAGCCCCAGCATTTT. Amino acid sequence: CATRGQENQPQHF. The rearrangement uses TRBV28 and TRBJ1-5, with D possibly matching TRBD1 (6 bases). CDR3 length equals 13 residues. The V end lost 10 bases, the J end lost 4 bases, and 14 bases lay between the germline ends. Germline values: CDR1 MDHEN, CDR2 SYDVKM.

The chain recombines TRBV28 with TRBJ1-5; no definite D call. Germline loops: CDR1 MDHEN, CDR2 SYDVKM. CDR3 length equals 15 residues. V was pared by 3 bases and J by 4 bases, with 13 bases between. This chain's CDR3 is CASSLVGLSNQPQHF. For the CDR3, the DNA is TGTGCCAGCAGTTTGGTGGGTCTATCAAATCAGCCCCAGCATTTT.

The chain combines TRBV9 with TRBJ1-4, with D unclear. Trimming took off 4 bases at V and 0 bases at J, with 10 bases between the two ends. Germline CDR1 is SGDLS and CDR2 is YYNGEE. The CDR3 totals 15 residues. CDR3 sequence: CASSPQIATNEKLFF. CDR3 nucleotides: TGTGCCAGCAGCCCTCAGATAGCAACTAATGAAAAACTGTTTTTT.

This rearrangement joins TRBV3-1 (or the pseudogene TRBV3-2) to TRBJ2-1, with D perhaps TRBD2 (7 bases). This CDR3 comprises 17 residues. V was clipped by 0 bases and J by 1 base, with 13 bases between them. Germline lookup yields CDR1 LGHDT and CDR2 YNNKEL (reference sequence). The CDR3 loop reads CASSQEPGGPSYNEQFF. As DNA, the CDR3 is TGTGCCAGCAGCCAAGAACCCGGGGGGCCTTCCTACAATGAGCAGTTCTTC.

The chain employs TRBV12-3 or TRBV12-4 and TRBJ1-2; TRBD1 might be the D (6 bases). The CDR3 has 13 residues. V gave up 6 bases and J gave up 7 bases, with 15 bases separating them. The CDR3 sequence: CASSDGGAAGYTF. CDR3 sequence (DNA): TGTGCCAGCAGCGATGGGGGGGCGGCTGGCTACACCTTC.

This clone was seen a single time. The chain combines TRBV12-3 or TRBV12-4 with TRBJ1-2; D call uncertain. V was trimmed by 3 bases and J by 5 bases, leaving 7 bases between them. The CDR3 has 12 amino acids. The CDR3 here is CASSLRGYGYTF. CDR3 bases: TGTGCCAGCAGTTTGCGAGGGTATGGCTACACCTTC.

This clone appeared a single time. The chain couples TRBV19 to TRBJ1-6; D possibly corresponds to TRBD1 (6 bases). Germline V gives CDR1 LNHDA, CDR2 SQIVND (reference sequence). This CDR3 contains 17 residues. V gave up 2 bases and J gave up 7 bases, with 18 bases separating them. The CDR3 loop is CASSIRPPGDINSPLHF. The CDR3 DNA sequence: TGTGCCAGTAGTATACGACCCCCAGGGGACATCAATTCACCCCTCCACTTT.

The rearrangement links TRBV7-8 to TRBJ2-2, with D possibly TRBD1 on 6 matching bases. Germline CDR1 and CDR2: SGHVS and FQNEAQ. V shed 3 bases and J shed 5 bases, with 13 bases lying between them. The length of the CDR3 is 15 residues. The CDR3 loop reads CASSFRGPGTGELFF. DNA for the CDR3: TGTGCCAGCAGCTTCAGGGGTCCAGGAACCGGGGAGCTGTTTTTT.

This clone was seen once. The genes are TRBV28 and TRBJ1-2; D is perhaps TRBD1 (5 bases). V dropped 5 bases and J dropped 5 bases, with 27 bases sitting between them. This CDR3 is 18 amino acids long. CDR1 and CDR2 from the germline V gene are MDHEN and SYDVKM. In DNA, the CDR3 is TGTGCCAGCAGTGAGATCCCGCATATAAAACCGGGGGGTTATGGCTACACCTTC. Its protein is CASSEIPHIKPGGYGYTF.

This chain joins TRBV30 and TRBJ1-5, with D tentatively TRBD1 (6 bases). The CDR3 covers 12 residues. V lost 2 bases to trimming and J lost 9 bases, with 11 bases between them. CDR1 and CDR2 (germline): GTSNPN, SVGIG (reference sequence). The CDR3 loop reads CAWSPQGTPQHF. The CDR3, as DNA: TGTGCCTGGAGTCCACAGGGAACGCCCCAGCATTTT.

V gene TRBV4-1 combines with J gene TRBJ2-5; D remains unclear. V was trimmed by 0 bases and J by 1 base, leaving 9 bases between them. The CDR3 has 15 residues. CDR1 is MGHRA and CDR2 is YSYEKL in the germline V gene. The CDR3 DNA reads TGCGCCAGCAGCCAAGAGGAAATTCTCCAAGAGACCCAGTACTTC. This sequence encodes CASSQEEILQETQYF.

This chain joins TRBV5-1 and TRBJ1-1, with 11 positions matching TRBD1. Germline V lookup: CDR1 SGHRS, CDR2 YFSETQ. V gave up 3 bases and J gave up 5 bases; unmatched junction bases: 9. The length of the CDR3 is 16 residues. The CDR3 sequence is CASSSLKGTGGTEAFF. The DNA of the CDR3 is TGCGCCAGCAGCTCACTGAAAGGGACAGGGGGTACTGAAGCTTTCTTT.

This clone has a single count. This chain's CDR3 is CASSHGGSYEQYV. The CDR3 DNA reads as TGTGCCAGCAGCCATGGAGGATCCTACGAGCAGTACGTC. This chain uses TRBV3-1 (or the pseudogene TRBV3-2) with TRBJ2-7, with D tentatively TRBD2 (5 bases). The germline CDR1 and CDR2 sequences are LGHDT and YNNKEL (reference sequence). The CDR3 contains 13 residues. Trimming took 3 bases from V and 1 from J, leaving 7 bases between them.